One sample yielded the 7 T cell receptor beta chains listed below, sequenced in a study of OX40 agonist ivuxolimab in advanced cancers. Assay: immunoSEQ multiplex PCR; the TCRdb copy retains only in-frame clones and omits some. The profile shows 25,000 or so clones, about four fifths of them singletons. This specimen was CD4+ or CD8+ T cells sorted from blood, taken in a trial of the OX40 agonist ivuxolimab. These receptors were taken from an adult with an advanced solid tumor such as melanoma, head and neck, liver or kidney cancer.

The V and J genes are TRBV11-2 and TRBJ1-1; a weak D match, TRBD1 (5 bases). The V gene lost 8 bases and the J gene lost 3 bases, with 19 bases spanning the gap. This CDR3 is built from 15 residues. Germline CDR1 SGHAT, CDR2 FQNNGV. The CDR3 DNA reads TGTGCCAGCCGCCGACCATCCGACAGAGACACTGAAGCTTTCTTT. Translated, it gives CASRRPSDRDTEAFF.

CDR3 DNA: TGCAGTGCTAGAACGCAGGGCCTGGCTTTCTTT. Translation: CSARTQGLAFF. The V and J genes are TRBV20-1 and TRBJ1-1, with D maybe TRBD1 (5 bases). CDR1 and CDR2 from the germline V gene are DFQATT and SNEGSKA (reference sequence). Trimming cost V 2 bases and J 11 bases, with 12 bases left between them. The CDR3 contains 11 residues.

V gene TRBV4-3 combines with J gene TRBJ2-5; D remains unclear. Germline values: CDR1 LGHNA, CDR2 YSLEER. Between the trimmed V and J ends, which lost 0 bases and 9 bases, there was a span of 14 bases. The CDR3 covers 14 residues. CDR3 bases: TGCGCCAGCAGCCAAGATAGGGCAGTACCCGCCCAGTACTTC. Its translation: CASSQDRAVPAQYF.

The gene calls are TRBV7-6 and TRBJ2-6; D could derive from TRBD1 or TRBD2 (5 bases each). V dropped 1 base and J dropped 1 base, with 5 bases sitting between them. CDR1 and CDR2 (germline): SGHVS, FNYEAQ. CDR3 size: 15 residues. CDR3 sequence: CASSLGGSGANVLTF. CDR3 nucleotides: TGTGCCAGCAGCTTAGGGGGGTCTGGGGCCAACGTCCTGACTTTC. Full variable domain (missing parts from reference TRBV7-6 and TRBJ2-6): GAGVSQSPRYKVTKRGQDVALRCDPISGHVSLYWYRQALGQGPEFLTYFNYEAQQDKSGLPNDRFSAERPEGSISTLTIQRTEQRDSAMYRCASSLGGSGANVLTFGAGSRLTVL.

The chain combines TRBV7-3 with TRBJ2-5, with 11 bases that match TRBD2. Germline V lookup: CDR1 SGHTA, CDR2 FQGTGA. V lost 4 bases, J lost 5 bases, and 6 bases stayed unmatched. CDR3 size: 15 residues. The CDR3 is CASSYSGRALETQYF. The DNA for the CDR3 is TGTGCCAGCAGCTATAGCGGGAGGGCTCTTGAGACCCAGTACTTC. Complete variable domain (other parts from reference TRBV7-3 and TRBJ2-5): GAGVSQTPSNKVTEKGKYVELRCDPISGHTALYWYRQSLGQGPEFLIYFQGTGAADDSGLPNDRFFAVRPEGSVSTLKIQRTERGDSAVYLCASSYSGRALETQYFGPGTRLLVL.

The rearrangement uses TRBV27 and TRBJ2-1, with D tentatively TRBD1 (5 bases). The CDR3 length is 14 residues. Germline V gives CDR1 MNHEY, CDR2 SMNVEV (reference sequence). The V end lost 6 bases, the J end lost 3 bases, and 12 bases lay between the germline ends. CDR3 amino acids: CASSPQGYYNEQFF. The DNA of the CDR3 is TGTGCCAGCAGCCCCCAGGGATACTACAATGAGCAGTTCTTC.

This clone was seen a few times. The rearrangement joins TRBV9 to TRBJ2-4; D is perhaps TRBD1 (5 bases). In germline, CDR1 is SGDLS, CDR2 YYNGEE. The CDR3 is 15 amino acids. Trimming stripped 4 bases from V and 4 bases from J, with 15 bases between. Here the CDR3 reads CASSPSPAGKNIQYF. The DNA of the CDR3 is TGTGCCAGCAGCCCATCTCCAGCAGGGAAAAACATTCAGTACTTC.